The 15 T cell receptor beta chains listed next were all sequenced from one sample in a study of T-cell memory formation after mild COVID-19. MiXCR, run by TCRdb on the 5' RACE reads, gives a single entry per CDR3 protein. This table has some 450,000 distinct CDR3 sequences, roughly 17% appearing once. The sample consisted of PBMCs or a T cell subset sorted from them (not recorded which). The receptor source for this set is a young man who had mild COVID-19 (a few samples of this study predate the infection). Cell type and time point are not known.

This clonotype was observed a handful of times. This chain joins TRBV4-1 and TRBJ1-5; 10 bases are a match to TRBD1. The V segment lost 4 bases and the J segment 7 bases; nucleotides outside the gene matches: 7. There are 15 residues in the CDR3. CDR1 MGHRA and CDR2 YSYEKL come from the germline V gene. The CDR3: CASSPTGGANQPQHF. The CDR3 DNA reads TGCGCCAGCAGCCCGACAGGGGGCGCGAACCAGCCCCAGCATTTT.

This clonotype was detected a few times. V is TRBV4-3 and J is TRBJ2-7; D may correspond to TRBD1 or TRBD2 (5 bases each). This CDR3 has 15 residues. Trimming took off 0 bases at V and 4 bases at J, with 13 bases between the two ends. CDR1 is LGHNA, CDR2 YSLEER, per germline. The CDR3 DNA sequence: TGCGCCAGCAGCCAAGATCCCCAGGGACGGTACGAGCAGTACTTC. Translating it yields CASSQDPQGRYEQYF.

This clonotype was found a few times. The chain links TRBV3-1 to TRBJ2-3; possibly TRBD1 or TRBD2 for D (5 bases each). The CDR3 runs 15 residues. V lost 4 bases to trimming and J lost 3 bases, with 14 bases between them. Per the germline V gene, CDR1 is LGHDT and CDR2 is YNNKEL (reference sequence). The CDR3 region is CASSRGSGVTDTQYF. For the CDR3, the DNA is TGTGCCAGCAGCCGGGGGTCTGGGGTTACAGATACGCAGTATTTT.

At least ten counts were recorded for this clonotype. The J gene is TRBJ1-3, the V gene TRBV7-2; D possibly corresponds to TRBD1 (6 bases). Germline V gene data show CDR1 as SGHTA and CDR2 as FQGNSA. The CDR3 sequence is 15 residues long. Between the trimmed V and J ends, which lost 5 bases and 0 bases, there was a span of 11 bases. The CDR3 loop reads CASSPGGASGNTIYF. CDR3 coding DNA: TGTGCCAGCAGCCCGGGGGGGGCCTCTGGAAACACCATATATTTT.

J is TRBJ2-6 and V is TRBV12-3 or TRBV12-4; D perhaps matches TRBD2 (6 bases). This CDR3 contains 16 residues. V shed 2 bases and J shed 5 bases, with 13 bases lying between them. The CDR3 is CASSLRRGPWANVLTF. CDR3 nucleotide sequence: TGTGCCAGCAGTTTAAGGAGGGGTCCATGGGCCAACGTCCTGACTTTC.

This clonotype showed up just a few times. The CDR3 loop reads CASSPYRTSGPQETQYF. DNA of the CDR3: TGTGCCAGCAGCCCATACAGGACTAGCGGACCGCAAGAGACCCAGTACTTC. The rearrangement joins TRBV7-9 to TRBJ2-5, with 10 positions matching TRBD2. J gave up 2 bases and V 5 bases, and 11 bases lay outside the gene matches. CDR1 SEHNR and CDR2 FQNEAQ come from the germline V gene (reference sequence). The CDR3 spans 17 residues.

This clonotype was seen more than once but under ten times. V usage is TRBV7-9 and J usage is TRBJ2-1, with a possible D match to TRBD2 (6 bases). This CDR3 has 13 residues. Looked up from germline, CDR1 is SEHNR and CDR2 is FQNEAQ (reference sequence). Deletions cut 8 bases from V and 2 bases from J, with 10 bases between. CDR3 sequence: CASGTSPYNEQFF. In DNA form, the CDR3 reads TGTGCCAGCGGAACTAGCCCCTACAATGAGCAGTTCTTC.

This clonotype turned up a few times. V is TRBV7-2 and J is TRBJ2-2; 8 bases fit TRBD2. The CDR3 has 16 residues. The V gene end was trimmed by 2 bases and the J gene end by 3 bases; junction bases not matched to a gene: 5. CDR1 is SGHTA, CDR2 FQGNSA, per germline. The CDR3 DNA reads as TGTGCCAGCAGCTTAAGTGGGCGGGGGGACACCGGGGAGCTGTTTTTT. Translating gives CASSLSGRGDTGELFF.

This clonotype was detected only a few times. V gene TRBV9 combines with J gene TRBJ2-5; D may be TRBD2 (5 bases). The CDR3 loop spans 14 amino acids. The germline CDR1 and CDR2 sequences are SGDLS and YYNGEE. Deletions cut 0 bases from V and 9 bases from J, with 15 bases between. DNA for the CDR3: TGTGCCAGCAGCGTAGACCAGGTGGGCGGGCCCCAGTACTTC. It codes for CASSVDQVGGPQYF.

There are a few counts of this clonotype. The CDR3 DNA is TGTGCCAGCAGCCTCGGACTAGCGGGGGGTAGCTCCTACGAGCAGTACTTC. It encodes CASSLGLAGGSSYEQYF. The J gene is TRBJ2-7, the V gene TRBV12-3 or TRBV12-4; 14 nucleotides match TRBD2. The CDR3 has 17 amino acids. V was clipped by 6 bases and J by 0 bases; unmatched bases: 7.

This clonotype was recorded a few times. V usage is TRBV28 and J usage is TRBJ2-7, with D maybe TRBD1 (5 bases). The CDR3 is 13 amino acids. Trimming took 6 bases from V and 2 from J, leaving 11 bases between them. The germline V gene has CDR1 MDHEN and CDR2 SYDVKM. The CDR3 DNA follows: TGTGCCAGCAGCTGGGGCGGAGCCTACGAGCAGTACGTC. Amino acids: CASSWGGAYEQYV.

In its sample, this clonotype was seen a few times. The chain carries TRBV20-1 and TRBJ2-6, with a tentative D call TRBD1 (5 bases). V was shortened by 3 bases and J by 2 bases, with 8 bases between the two germline ends. CDR3 length: 14 residues. CDR1 is DFQATT, CDR2 SNEGSKA, per germline (reference sequence). CDR3 sequence reads: CSASTRAGANVLTF. In DNA, the CDR3 is TGCAGTGCTAGTACCAGGGCTGGGGCCAACGTCCTGACTTTC.

The V gene is TRBV4-3, the J gene TRBJ1-4; D gene unclear. V lost 0 bases to trimming and J lost 3 bases, with 8 bases between them. The CDR3 is 15 amino acids. Germline CDR1 reads LGHNA; CDR2 reads YSLEER. CDR3 in DNA: TGCGCCAGCAGCCAAGATCCGTTGGCTAATGAAAAACTGTTTTTT. Amino acids: CASSQDPLANEKLFF.

There are a few counts of this clonotype. V usage is TRBV6-1 and J usage is TRBJ2-3; tentatively, D is TRBD1 or TRBD2 (5 bases each). CDR1 MNHNS and CDR2 SASEGT come from the germline V gene. CDR3 length equals 17 residues. V was cut by 2 bases and J by 2 bases, with 17 bases left in between. The CDR3 loop is CASSEWGGQSTTDTQYF. The CDR3 nucleotides are TGTGCCAGCAGTGAATGGGGCGGGCAGAGTACCACAGATACGCAGTATTTT.

This clonotype was seen a few times. CDR3 DNA sequence: TGTGCCAGCAGGTCCACCGGGACTCTCACCAGAGAGACCCAGTACTTC. Its translation: CASRSTGTLTRETQYF. The V call is TRBV7-2, the J call TRBJ2-5, with a possible D match to TRBD2 (6 bases). The CDR3 runs 16 residues. CDR1 SGHTA and CDR2 FQGNSA come from the germline V gene. Between the trimmed V and J ends, which lost 6 bases and 4 bases, there was a span of 21 bases.